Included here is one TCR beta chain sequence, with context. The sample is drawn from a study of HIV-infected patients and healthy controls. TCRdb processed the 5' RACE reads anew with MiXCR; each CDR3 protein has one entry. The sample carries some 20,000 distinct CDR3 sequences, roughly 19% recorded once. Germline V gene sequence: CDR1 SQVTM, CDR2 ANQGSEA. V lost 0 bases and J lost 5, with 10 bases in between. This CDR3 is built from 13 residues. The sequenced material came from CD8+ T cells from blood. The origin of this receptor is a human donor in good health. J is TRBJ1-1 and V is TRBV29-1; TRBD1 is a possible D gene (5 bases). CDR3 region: CSVEDTQETEAFF. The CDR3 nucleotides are TGCAGCGTTGAAGATACACAGGAGACTGAAGCTTTCTTT.